This TCR beta chain derives from a study of T cells in Graves' hyperthyroidism and ophthalmopathy. Findings and limits, study-wide: Researchers found most expanded thyroid clonotypes above 0.001 in blood as well. Ophthalmopathy onset followed model prediction by a median about 6.5 months.

There are 15 residues in the CDR3. Germline values: CDR1 SGHVS, CDR2 FNYEAQ. Trimming took 2 bases from V and 4 from J, leaving 14 bases between them. The sample holds many counts of this clonotype. Its antigen remains unknown. The source of the PBMCs was around 10 ml of fresh peripheral blood. RNA transcripts yielded amplified TCR beta CDR3 regions. When the TCR CDR3 underwent first-round RT-PCR, the HTBI primer set was used. TCRdb reprocessed the multiplex PCR reads with MiXCR, giving one entry per CDR3 protein. The data contain just under 750,000 distinct CDR3 sequences, under 45% of them singletons.

J is TRBJ1-1 and V is TRBV7-6, with D maybe TRBD1 (6 bases). The TCR originated in a woman aged 40 to 50 with Graves' hyperthyroidism. The sample was blood. The CDR3 region has the DNA TGTGCCAGCAGCTTAACGGCAGGGGAGGGCACTGAAGCTTTCTTT. Protein sequence: CASSLTAGEGTEAFF.